The 27 T cell receptor beta chains given below trace back to one sample, sequenced in a study of blood T cell repertoires in COVID-19. The table came from immunoSEQ multiplex PCR; TCRdb's copy has only in-frame clones and leaves some out. The sample lists roughly 68,000 clones, around 86% occurring once. Sample: peripheral blood. The source is a man between 50 and 59 years old with active COVID-19.

For the CDR3, the DNA is TGTGCCAGCAGCCTGGGGGGGGGTCGAGAGACCCAGTACTTC. It specifies CASSLGGGRETQYF. The J gene is TRBJ2-5, the V gene TRBV7-9; TRBD2 matches 7 bases. The germline CDR1 and CDR2 sequences are SEHNR and FQNEAQ (reference sequence). Trimming at V came to 5 bases and at J to 4 bases, leaving 7 bases not matched to a gene. This CDR3 has 14 amino acids.

The chain carries TRBV5-1 and TRBJ2-7; D ambiguous. CDR3 length equals 11 residues. Trimming removed 5 bases from V and 6 bases from J, with 9 bases in between. Germline values: CDR1 SGHRS, CDR2 YFSETQ. The DNA for the CDR3 is TGCGCCAGCAGACTATACCCCGAGCAGTACTTC. Its protein product is CASRLYPEQYF.

V and J are TRBV6-1 and TRBJ2-7, with D tentatively TRBD1 (5 bases). Trimming removed 3 bases from V and 2 bases from J, with 17 bases in between. Germline CDR1 reads MNHNS; CDR2 reads SASEGT. This CDR3 is built from 16 residues. CDR3 protein: CASSEAGLKPPYEQYF. CDR3 coding DNA: TGTGCCAGCAGTGAGGCAGGGCTAAAACCCCCCTACGAGCAGTACTTC.

V usage is TRBV15 and J usage is TRBJ2-1; maybe TRBD2 (8 bases). The CDR3 length is 16 residues. The V gene's germline CDR1 is LNHNV and CDR2 YYDKDF (reference sequence). V was cut by 3 bases and J by 3 bases, with 15 bases left in between. For the CDR3, the DNA is TGTGCCACCAGCAGGCAGGGGGGACTAGTCTACAATGAGCAGTTCTTC. It encodes CATSRQGGLVYNEQFF.

The chain has TRBV4-1 and TRBJ2-7; D is possibly TRBD2 (6 bases). There are 15 residues in the CDR3. Germline assignment: CDR1 MGHRA and CDR2 YSYEKL. Trimming removed 4 bases at V and 2 bases at J, with 15 bases between. The CDR3 DNA reads TGCGCCAGCAGCCCCCTCGCGGGCGGGGCCTACGAGCAGTACTTC. Translated, it gives CASSPLAGGAYEQYF.

The genes are TRBV6-2 or TRBV6-3 and TRBJ1-2; weak D call: TRBD1 (6 bases). Germline V gene sequence: CDR1 MNHEY, CDR2 SVGEGT. The CDR3 is made up of 17 amino acids. With 5 bases removed from V and 6 bases from J, the gap between germline ends came to 25 bases. This chain's CDR3 is CASSNPTGRLLGDGYTF. The CDR3 bases are TGTGCCAGCAGTAACCCGACAGGCCGCCTACTCGGGGATGGCTACACCTTC.

V gene TRBV5-4 combines with J gene TRBJ2-1, with 10 bases matching TRBD2. CDR3 size: 15 residues. After removal of 0 bases from V and 5 bases from J, the junction contained 2 bases not matched to a gene. Germline CDR1 and CDR2: SGHNT and YYREEE (reference sequence). CDR3 DNA: TGTGCCAGCAGCTTGGATAGCGGGGGGCACAATGAGCAGTTCTTC. Encoded protein: CASSLDSGGHNEQFF.

V and J are TRBV5-1 and TRBJ1-3, with a possible D match to TRBD1 (6 bases). Germline assignment: CDR1 SGHRS and CDR2 YFSETQ. The CDR3 spans 16 residues. V was shortened by 1 base and J by 0 bases, with 11 bases between the two germline ends. CDR3 bases: TGCGCCAGCAGCTTGTTAACAGGGAGCTCTGGAAACACCATATATTTT. Its translation: CASSLLTGSSGNTIYF.

V usage is TRBV29-1 and J usage is TRBJ2-7, with 7 bases matching TRBD1. V dropped 1 base and J dropped 6; count of bases not matched to a gene: 6. Germline-derived CDR1 and CDR2 are SQVTM and ANQGSEA. This CDR3 region has 13 residues. Written as DNA, the CDR3 is TGCAGCGTTGAAGGGGTGACAGGGAGCGAGCAGTACTTC. Protein product: CSVEGVTGSEQYF.

This chain links TRBV5-4 with TRBJ1-6; 8 positions agree with TRBD1. The V gene end was trimmed by 6 bases and the J gene end by 10 bases; junction bases not matched to a gene: 9. CDR3 length: 14 amino acids. Germline loops: CDR1 SGHNT, CDR2 YYREEE (reference sequence). The chain's CDR3 is CASNVQGVRSPLHF. Written as DNA, the CDR3 is TGTGCCAGCAACGTACAGGGGGTACGATCACCCCTCCACTTT.

V usage is TRBV7-8 and J usage is TRBJ1-3; 12 positions match TRBD1. Germline assignment: CDR1 SGHVS and CDR2 FQNEAQ. CDR3 size: 17 residues. With V trimmed by 6 bases and J by 7 bases, 13 bases remained unmatched. In DNA, the CDR3 is TGTGCCAGCAGTTCAACCGGGACAGGGGGCTTCGGGAACACCATATATTTT. The encoded protein is CASSSTGTGGFGNTIYF.

J is TRBJ1-5 and V is TRBV19, with a tentative D call TRBD1 (6 bases). Germline V lookup: CDR1 LNHDA, CDR2 SQIVND (reference sequence). V was pared by 4 bases and J by 1 base, with 11 bases between. The length of the CDR3 is 15 residues. CDR3 in DNA: TGTGCCAGTAGTAGGGACACACTGAGCAATCAGCCCCAGCATTTT. This translates into CASSRDTLSNQPQHF.

The chain carries TRBV10-3 and TRBJ2-3; 12 bases match TRBD1. V lost 3 bases, J lost 1 base, and 5 bases stayed unmatched. CDR1 is ENHRY, CDR2 SYGVKD, per germline. The CDR3 is 17 residues long. The chain's CDR3 is CAISEGTGGSGTDTQYF. The CDR3 nucleotides read TGTGCCATCAGTGAAGGGACAGGGGGCTCGGGCACAGATACGCAGTATTTT.

This sequence joins TRBV28 and TRBJ2-7, with a weak D call TRBD1 (5 bases). Germline loops: CDR1 MDHEN, CDR2 SYDVKM. The length of the CDR3 is 15 residues. Deletions cut 3 bases from V and 5 bases from J, with 17 bases between. This chain's CDR3 is CASSFPSAGSDEQYF. Written as DNA, the CDR3 is TGTGCCAGCAGTTTCCCCTCGGCAGGGTCCGACGAGCAGTACTTC.

The chain has TRBV19 and TRBJ2-1; tentatively, D is TRBD2 (5 bases). V was shortened by 4 bases and J by 3 bases, with 19 bases between the two germline ends. The CDR3 runs to 17 residues. Germline CDR1 LNHDA, CDR2 SQIVND (reference sequence). CDR3 bases: TGTGCCAGTAGTACCCACCGGCGAGGGTCCCTCTACAATGAGCAGTTCTTC. Translating it yields CASSTHRRGSLYNEQFF.

The chain combines TRBV28 with TRBJ1-5; 8 bases agree with TRBD1. With 3 bases clipped from V and 5 bases from J, the junction kept 9 bases outside the gene matches. The CDR3 length is 16 residues. CDR1 and CDR2 from the germline V gene are MDHEN and SYDVKM. The CDR3, as DNA: TGTGCCAGCAGTTTCCTCGGACAGGGAGGTCATCAGCCCCAGCATTTT. Protein: CASSFLGQGGHQPQHF.

The chain combines TRBV2 with TRBJ2-3; 9 bases agree with TRBD2. J was trimmed by 6 bases and V by 4 bases; bases with no gene match: 8. This CDR3 spans 15 amino acids. In germline, CDR1 is SNHLY, CDR2 FYNNEI. In DNA form, the CDR3 reads TGTGCCAGCAGTGTGGGACTAGCAAACAGGGATACGCAGTATTTT. Protein product: CASSVGLANRDTQYF.

The rearrangement joins TRBV18 to TRBJ2-7; tentatively, D is TRBD1 (6 bases). Germline-derived CDR1 and CDR2 are KGHSH and LQKENI. The CDR3 runs to 14 residues. The ends were cut back, 0 bases at V and 6 bases at J, with 12 bases in the middle. CDR3 bases: TGTGCCAGCTCACCACCTACAGGGACATCCGAGCAGTACTTC. Translation gives CASSPPTGTSEQYF.

The gene calls are TRBV24-1 and TRBJ1-4; perhaps TRBD1 as D (5 bases). The V and J ends lost 0 bases and 8 bases respectively, with 12 bases between them. The germline gives CDR1 KGHDR, CDR2 SFDVKD. This CDR3 contains 15 residues. The CDR3 nucleotides read TGTGCCACCAGTGATTTGGGGAAGGGGAGGGAAAAACTGTTTTTT. This codes for CATSDLGKGREKLFF.

The V call is TRBV19, the J call TRBJ1-2; 8 bases align to TRBD1. Germline CDR1 LNHDA, CDR2 SQIVND (reference sequence). This CDR3 comprises 13 residues. V was pared by 9 bases and J by 2 bases, with 5 bases of the junction left unmatched. CDR3 in amino acids: CASRDRSNYGYTF. In DNA, the CDR3 is TGTGCCAGCAGGGACAGGTCCAACTATGGCTACACCTTC.

The J gene is TRBJ2-1, the V gene TRBV5-6; D unresolved. Germline values: CDR1 SGHDT, CDR2 YYEEEE. This CDR3 is 15 amino acids long. Trimming cost V 1 base and J 0 bases, with 8 bases left between them. The CDR3 nucleotides are TGTGCCAGCAGCTTGTTCCCCGGCTCCTACAATGAGCAGTTCTTC. It codes for CASSLFPGSYNEQFF.

The genes are TRBV5-1 and TRBJ2-5; perhaps TRBD1 as D (7 bases). Looked up from germline, CDR1 is SGHRS and CDR2 is YFSETQ. V was clipped by 4 bases and J by 5 bases, with 18 bases between them. CDR3 length: 15 amino acids. This chain's CDR3 is CASSPGLQGRETQYF. The CDR3 DNA follows: TGCGCCAGCAGCCCGGGGTTACAGGGGAGGGAGACCCAGTACTTC.

The chain employs TRBV9 and TRBJ2-7; the match to TRBD2 covers 8 bases. The CDR3 spans 15 residues. The junction had 7 bases not matched to a gene; V was cut back by 0 bases and J by 5 bases. The germline V gene encodes CDR1 SGDLS and CDR2 YYNGEE. This chain's CDR3 is CASSVGPGGGNEQYF. The CDR3 DNA reads as TGTGCCAGCAGCGTAGGGCCGGGAGGGGGGAACGAGCAGTACTTC.

The table lists this clone with a count of one. The CDR3 sequence: CASSPPGQNTEAFF. DNA of the CDR3: TGTGCCAGCTCACCACCGGGACAGAACACTGAAGCTTTCTTT. The rearrangement links TRBV18 to TRBJ1-1, with D maybe TRBD1 (6 bases). This CDR3 comprises 14 residues. Germline V CDR1 and CDR2: KGHSH, LQKENI. V was cut by 0 bases and J by 1 base, with 6 bases left in between. Complete variable domain (other parts from reference TRBV18 and TRBJ1-1): NAGVMQNPRHLVRRRGQEARLRCSPMKGHSHVYWYRQLPEEGLKFMVYLQKENIIDESGMPKERFSAEFPKEGPSILRIQQVVRGDSAAYFCASSPPGQNTEAFFGQGTRLTVV.

The chain combines TRBV7-8 with TRBJ2-3; possibly TRBD2 for D (6 bases). CDR3 length: 17 amino acids. CDR1 SGHVS and CDR2 FQNEAQ come from the germline V gene. V was trimmed by 5 bases and J by 0 bases, leaving 18 bases between them. In DNA form, the CDR3 reads TGTGCCAGCAGCCCTCTTATCGGCGGAGGGAGCACAGATACGCAGTATTTT. It translates to CASSPLIGGGSTDTQYF.

This chain links TRBV5-1 with TRBJ2-1, with 8 bases aligning to TRBD1. The CDR3 totals 14 residues. The germline V gene has CDR1 SGHRS and CDR2 YFSETQ. With 7 bases clipped from V and 5 bases from J, the junction kept 8 bases outside the gene matches. CDR3 sequence (DNA): TGCGCCAGCGCACTACAGGGGGGAAACAATGAGCAGTTCTTC. Amino acids: CASALQGGNNEQFF. Filled out from reference TRBV5-1 and TRBJ2-1, the complete variable domain reads KAGVTQTPRYLIKTRGQQVTLSCSPISGHRSVSWYQQTPGQGLQFLFEYFSETQRNKGNFPGRFSGRQFSNSRSEMNVSTLELGDSALYLCASALQGGNNEQFFGPGTRLTVL.

The J gene is TRBJ2-7, the V gene TRBV30, with D possibly being TRBD1 (5 bases). This CDR3 contains 13 residues. V lost 2 bases and J 4 bases, leaving 12 bases between the germline ends. Per germline, CDR1 GTSNPN and CDR2 SVGIG (reference sequence). This CDR3 reads CAWSWRRAYEQYF. The CDR3 nucleotides are TGTGCCTGGAGTTGGCGCAGGGCGTACGAGCAGTACTTC.